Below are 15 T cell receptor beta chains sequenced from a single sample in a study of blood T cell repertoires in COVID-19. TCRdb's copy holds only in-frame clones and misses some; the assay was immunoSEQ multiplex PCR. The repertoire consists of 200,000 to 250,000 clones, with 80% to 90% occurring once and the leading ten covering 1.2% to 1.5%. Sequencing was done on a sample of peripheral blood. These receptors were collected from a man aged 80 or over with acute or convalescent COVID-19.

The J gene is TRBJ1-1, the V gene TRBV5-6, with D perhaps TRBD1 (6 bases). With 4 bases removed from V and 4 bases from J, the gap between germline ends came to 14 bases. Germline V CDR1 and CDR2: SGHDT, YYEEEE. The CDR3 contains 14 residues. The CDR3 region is CASSTQGLGTEAFF. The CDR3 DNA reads TGTGCCAGCAGCACACAGGGATTGGGCACTGAAGCTTTCTTT.

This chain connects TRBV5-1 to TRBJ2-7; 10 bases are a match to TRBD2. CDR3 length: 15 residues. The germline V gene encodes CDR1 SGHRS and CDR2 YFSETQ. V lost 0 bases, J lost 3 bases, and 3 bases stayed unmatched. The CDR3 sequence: CASSLGTSGVYEQYF. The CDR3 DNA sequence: TGCGCCAGCAGCTTGGGGACTAGCGGTGTCTACGAGCAGTACTTC.

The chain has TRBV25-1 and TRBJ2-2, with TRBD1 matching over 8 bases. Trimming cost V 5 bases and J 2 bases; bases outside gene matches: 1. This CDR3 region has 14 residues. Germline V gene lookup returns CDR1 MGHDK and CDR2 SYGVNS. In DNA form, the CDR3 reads TGTGCCAGCAGTACAGGGGGTAACACCGGGGAGCTGTTTTTT. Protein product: CASSTGGNTGELFF.

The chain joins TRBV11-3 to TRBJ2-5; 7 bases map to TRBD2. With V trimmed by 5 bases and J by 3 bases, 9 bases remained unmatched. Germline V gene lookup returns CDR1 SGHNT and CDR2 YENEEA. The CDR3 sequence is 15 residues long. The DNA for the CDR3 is TGTGCCAGCAGCCCCGGGGGGAGCCACGAAGAGACCCAGTACTTC. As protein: CASSPGGSHEETQYF.

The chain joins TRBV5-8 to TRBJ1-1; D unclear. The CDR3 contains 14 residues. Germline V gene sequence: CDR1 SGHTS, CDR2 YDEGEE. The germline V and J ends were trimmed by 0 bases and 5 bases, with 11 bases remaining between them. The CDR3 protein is CASSLGTGGTEAFF. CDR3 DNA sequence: TGTGCCAGCAGCTTGGGTACCGGAGGGACTGAAGCTTTCTTT.

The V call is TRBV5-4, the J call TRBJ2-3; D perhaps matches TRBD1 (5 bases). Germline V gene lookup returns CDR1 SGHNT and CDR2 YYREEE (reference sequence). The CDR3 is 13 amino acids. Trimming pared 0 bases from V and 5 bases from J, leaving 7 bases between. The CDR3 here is CASSLDQGDTQYF. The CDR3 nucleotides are TGTGCCAGCAGCTTGGACCAGGGAGATACGCAGTATTTT. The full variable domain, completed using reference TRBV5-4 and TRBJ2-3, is ETGVTQSPTHLIKTRGQQVTLRCSSQSGHNTVSWYQQALGQGPQFIFQYYREEENGRGNFPPRFSGLQFPNYSSELNVNALELDDSALYLCASSLDQGDTQYFGPGTRLTVL.

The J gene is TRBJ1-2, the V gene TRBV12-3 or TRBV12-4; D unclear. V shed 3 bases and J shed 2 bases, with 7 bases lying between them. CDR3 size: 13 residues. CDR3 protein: CASSLRENYGYTF. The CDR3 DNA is TGTGCCAGCAGTTTGCGGGAAAACTATGGCTACACCTTC.

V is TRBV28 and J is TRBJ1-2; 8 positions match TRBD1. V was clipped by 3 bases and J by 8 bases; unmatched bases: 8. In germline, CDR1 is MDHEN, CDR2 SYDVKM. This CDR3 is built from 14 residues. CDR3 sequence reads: CASSLVDRGVGYTF. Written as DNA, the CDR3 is TGTGCCAGCAGTTTGGTCGACAGGGGAGTAGGCTACACCTTC.

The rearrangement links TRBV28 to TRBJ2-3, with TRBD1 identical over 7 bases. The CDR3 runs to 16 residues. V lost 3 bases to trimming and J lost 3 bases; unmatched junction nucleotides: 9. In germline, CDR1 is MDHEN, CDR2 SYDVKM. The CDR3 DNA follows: TGTGCCAGCAGTTTTCAAGAGGGGGCGCTAACAGATACGCAGTATTTT. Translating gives CASSFQEGALTDTQYF.

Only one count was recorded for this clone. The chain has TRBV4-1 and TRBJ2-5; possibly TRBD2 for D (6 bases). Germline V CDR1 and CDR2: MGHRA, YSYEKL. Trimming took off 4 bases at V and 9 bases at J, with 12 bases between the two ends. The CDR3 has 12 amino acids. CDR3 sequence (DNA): TGCGCCAGCAGCCCTACGGGGGAGGCCCAGTACTTC. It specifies CASSPTGEAQYF.

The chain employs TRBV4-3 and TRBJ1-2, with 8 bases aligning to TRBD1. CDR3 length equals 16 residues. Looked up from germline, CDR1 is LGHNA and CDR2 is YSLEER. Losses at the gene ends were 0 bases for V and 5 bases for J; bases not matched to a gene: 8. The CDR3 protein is CASSQDQGARIYGYTF. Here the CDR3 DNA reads TGCGCCAGCAGCCAAGATCAGGGGGCGCGGATATATGGCTACACCTTC.

CDR3 DNA: TGCGCCAGCAGCCAGGGACAGGGGGCGGGCACCGGGGAGCTGTTTTTT. Protein sequence: CASSQGQGAGTGELFF. The chain is built from TRBV4-1 and TRBJ2-2; 12 nucleotides line up with TRBD1. From germline, CDR1 is MGHRA and CDR2 YSYEKL. The V segment lost 3 bases and the J segment 4 bases; nucleotides outside the gene matches: 3. This CDR3 contains 16 residues.

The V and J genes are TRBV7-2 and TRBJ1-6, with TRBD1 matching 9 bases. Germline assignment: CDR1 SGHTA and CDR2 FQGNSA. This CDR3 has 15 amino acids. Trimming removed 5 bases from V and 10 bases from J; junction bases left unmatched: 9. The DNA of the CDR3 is TGTGCCAGCAGCGCTAAACAGGGGGCAGGATCACCCCTCCACTTT. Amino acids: CASSAKQGAGSPLHF.

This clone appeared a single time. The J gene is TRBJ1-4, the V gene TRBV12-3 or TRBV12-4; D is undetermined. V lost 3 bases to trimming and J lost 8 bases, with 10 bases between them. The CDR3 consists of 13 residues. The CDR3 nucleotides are TGTGCCAGCAGTTTTGTGCCAGTGGAAAAACTGTTTTTT. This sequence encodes CASSFVPVEKLFF.

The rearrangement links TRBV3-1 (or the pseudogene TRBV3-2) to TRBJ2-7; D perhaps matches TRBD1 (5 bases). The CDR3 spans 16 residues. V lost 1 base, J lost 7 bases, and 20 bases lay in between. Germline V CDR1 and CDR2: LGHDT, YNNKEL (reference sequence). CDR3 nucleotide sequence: TGTGCCAGCAGCCAAGGGATCGGCAGACAGTACGAGGAGCAGTACTTC. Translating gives CASSQGIGRQYEEQYF.